What follows describes a single T cell receptor beta chain. Antigen: not known. The sample comes from a study of shared clonotypes between healthy human individuals. Overall study findings and caveats: Non-shared clonotypes had lower generation probabilities than clonotypes shared by all four sorted-subset donors. Some naive CD4 clonotypes, about 5.5%, turned up in common across a handful of donors. The expectation was that sequencing depth would affect clonotype sharing among donors.

This CDR3 has 16 residues. Germline V gene sequence: CDR1 SGHRS, CDR2 YFSETQ. With V trimmed by 4 bases and J by 1 base, 6 bases remained unmatched. TCRdb's table, derived via immunoSEQ multiplex PCR, lists solely in-frame clones and lacks some. The repertoire consists of 550,000 to 700,000 clones, with more than 70% occurring once and the leading ten covering around 1.8%. Sequenced: memory CD4+ T cells sorted from blood. Noted subset: CD45RA-negative fraction. This TCR was sampled from a woman aged 25 to 39 in good health. The J gene is TRBJ2-3, the V gene TRBV5-1, with 10 bases matching TRBD2. CDR3 in DNA: TGCGCCAGCAGCACCTCCGGGACTAGCGGCACAGATACGCAGTATTTT. The encoded protein is CASSTSGTSGTDTQYF.